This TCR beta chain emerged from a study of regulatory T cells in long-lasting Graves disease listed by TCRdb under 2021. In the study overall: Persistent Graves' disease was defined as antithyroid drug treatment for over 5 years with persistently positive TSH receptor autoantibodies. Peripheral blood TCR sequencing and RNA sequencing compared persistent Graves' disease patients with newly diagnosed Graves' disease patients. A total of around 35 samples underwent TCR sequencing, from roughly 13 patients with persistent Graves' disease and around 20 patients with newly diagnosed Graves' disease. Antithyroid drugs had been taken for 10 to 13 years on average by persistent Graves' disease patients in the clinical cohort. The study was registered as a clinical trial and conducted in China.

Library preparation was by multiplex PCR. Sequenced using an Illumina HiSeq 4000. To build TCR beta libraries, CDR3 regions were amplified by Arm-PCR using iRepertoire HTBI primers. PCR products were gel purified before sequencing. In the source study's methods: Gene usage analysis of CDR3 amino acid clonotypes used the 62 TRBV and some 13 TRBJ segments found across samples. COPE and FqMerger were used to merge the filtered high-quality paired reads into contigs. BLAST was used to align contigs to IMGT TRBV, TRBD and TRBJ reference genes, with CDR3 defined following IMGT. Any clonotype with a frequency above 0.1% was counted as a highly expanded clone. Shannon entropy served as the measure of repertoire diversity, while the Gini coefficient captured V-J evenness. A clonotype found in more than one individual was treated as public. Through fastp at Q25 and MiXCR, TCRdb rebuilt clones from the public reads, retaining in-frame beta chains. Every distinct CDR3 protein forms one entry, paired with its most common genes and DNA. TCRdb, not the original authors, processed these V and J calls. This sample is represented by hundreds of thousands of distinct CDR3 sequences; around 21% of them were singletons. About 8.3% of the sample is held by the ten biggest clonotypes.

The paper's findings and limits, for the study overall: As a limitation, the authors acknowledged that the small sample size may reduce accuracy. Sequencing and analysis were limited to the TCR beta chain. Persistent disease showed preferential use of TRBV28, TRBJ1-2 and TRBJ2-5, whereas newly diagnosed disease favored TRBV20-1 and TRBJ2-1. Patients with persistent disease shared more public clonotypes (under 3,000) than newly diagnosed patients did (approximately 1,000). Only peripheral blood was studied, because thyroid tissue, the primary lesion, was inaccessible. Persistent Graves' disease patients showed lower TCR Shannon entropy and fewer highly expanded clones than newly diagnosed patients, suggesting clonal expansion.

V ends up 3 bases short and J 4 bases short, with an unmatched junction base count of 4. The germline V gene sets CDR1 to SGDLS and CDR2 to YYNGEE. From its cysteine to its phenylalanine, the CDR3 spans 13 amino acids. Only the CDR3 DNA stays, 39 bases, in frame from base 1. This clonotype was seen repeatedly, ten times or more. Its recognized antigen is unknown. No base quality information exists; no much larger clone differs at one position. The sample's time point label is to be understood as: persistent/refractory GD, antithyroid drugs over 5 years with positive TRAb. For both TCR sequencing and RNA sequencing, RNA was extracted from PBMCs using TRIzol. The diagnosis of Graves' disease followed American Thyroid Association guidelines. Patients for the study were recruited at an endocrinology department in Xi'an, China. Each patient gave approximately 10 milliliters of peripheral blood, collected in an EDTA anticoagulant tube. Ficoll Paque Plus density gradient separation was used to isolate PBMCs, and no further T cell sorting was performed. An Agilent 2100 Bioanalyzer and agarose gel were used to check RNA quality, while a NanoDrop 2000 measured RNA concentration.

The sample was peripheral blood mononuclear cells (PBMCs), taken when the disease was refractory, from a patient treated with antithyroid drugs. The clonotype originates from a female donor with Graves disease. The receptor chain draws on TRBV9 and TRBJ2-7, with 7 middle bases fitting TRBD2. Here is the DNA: TGTGCCAGCAGCGGTGGGACTAATTACGAGCAGTACTTC. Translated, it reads CASSGGTNYEQYF.